The 9 T cell receptor beta chains below all came from one sample that was sequenced in a study of blood T cell repertoires in COVID-19. Sequenced by immunoSEQ multiplex PCR; TCRdb stores in-frame clones only, minus some. The sample yields 310,000 or so clones, 85% to 90% seen once. The sample consisted of PBMCs or T cells enriched from blood (not recorded which). These receptors all come from a woman younger than 30 who had recovered from COVID-19.

This clone came up a few times. The rearrangement joins TRBV19 to TRBJ2-7, with D possibly being TRBD2 (5 bases). The V gene's germline CDR1 is LNHDA and CDR2 SQIVND (reference sequence). V was pared by 4 bases and J by 3 bases, with 10 bases between. This CDR3 is 13 amino acids long. The CDR3 reads CASSTTGFYEQYF. CDR3 DNA sequence: TGTGCCAGTAGTACCACGGGATTCTACGAGCAGTACTTC.

The chain couples TRBV3-1 (or the pseudogene TRBV3-2) to TRBJ2-5; D is possibly TRBD1 (6 bases). V lost 3 bases to trimming and J lost 5 bases, with 19 bases between them. The germline V gene encodes CDR1 LGHDT and CDR2 YNNKEL (reference sequence). The CDR3 length is 16 residues. DNA for the CDR3: TGTGCCAGCAGCCAGTTGGAACCCGGACAGTCGGAGACCCAGTACTTC. It translates to CASSQLEPGQSETQYF.

The V call is TRBV6-5, the J call TRBJ1-1, with 8 bases fitting TRBD1. V lost 6 bases and J lost 1; bases outside the gene matches: 4. CDR1 and CDR2 (germline): MNHEY, SVGAGI. The CDR3 length is 14 residues. Here the CDR3 DNA reads TGTGCCAGCAGCCCGGACAGGGAGAACACTGAAGCTTTCTTT. This codes for CASSPDRENTEAFF.

This chain links TRBV19 with TRBJ1-3; weak D call: TRBD1 (6 bases). There are 13 residues in the CDR3. The V gene's germline CDR1 is LNHDA and CDR2 SQIVND (reference sequence). V lost 4 bases to trimming and J lost 2 bases, with 6 bases between them. The CDR3 nucleotides are TGTGCCAGTAGTACAGGGGCTGGAAACACCATATATTTT. Its protein product is CASSTGAGNTIYF.

V usage is TRBV20-1 and J usage is TRBJ1-5; 9 bases line up with TRBD1. Germline V CDR1 and CDR2: DFQATT, SNEGSKA (reference sequence). V trimming: 3 bases; J trimming: 4 bases; junction bases outside the gene matches: 4. This CDR3 contains 14 residues. Written as DNA, the CDR3 is TGCAGTGCTAGTCTCGGGACAGGGAATCAGCCCCAGCATTTT. It translates to CSASLGTGNQPQHF.

This clone showed up many times. V gene TRBV6-5 combines with J gene TRBJ2-7, with 8 positions matching TRBD1. J lost 1 base, V lost 0 bases, and 2 bases had no gene match. The CDR3 has 15 amino acids. CDR1 MNHEY and CDR2 SVGAGI come from the germline V gene. CDR3 coding DNA: TGTGCCAGCAGTTACTCAGACAGGGGATCCTACGAGCAGTACTTC. Protein sequence: CASSYSDRGSYEQYF.

The gene calls are TRBV18 and TRBJ1-5; no clear D. The CDR3 is 14 residues long. V lost 3 bases to trimming and J lost 6 bases, with 12 bases between them. Germline CDR1 and CDR2: KGHSH and LQKENI. CDR3 coding DNA: TGTGCCAGCTCACCTCCAGGAGGCGGTCAGCCCCAGCATTTT. Translated, it gives CASSPPGGGQPQHF.

The CDR3 sequence is CACEGRAETQYF. CDR3 in DNA: TGTGCCTGCGAGGGGAGGGCAGAGACCCAGTACTTC. The genes are TRBV30 and TRBJ2-5; 7 bases line up with TRBD2. Germline V lookup: CDR1 GTSNPN, CDR2 SVGIG (reference sequence). V lost 6 bases to trimming and J lost 4 bases; unmatched junction nucleotides: 5. This CDR3 comprises 12 residues.

This clone occurred a few times. In the same sample, other DNA sequences code for this CDR3. CDR3 protein: CASSPGQGNYGYTF. As DNA, the CDR3 is TGTGCCAGCTCACCGGGACAGGGGAACTATGGCTACACCTTC. The gene calls are TRBV18 and TRBJ1-2; TRBD1 matches 10 bases. V shed 3 bases, J shed 2 bases, and the junction held 0 bases outside the gene matches. The CDR3 runs to 14 residues. Per germline, CDR1 KGHSH and CDR2 LQKENI.